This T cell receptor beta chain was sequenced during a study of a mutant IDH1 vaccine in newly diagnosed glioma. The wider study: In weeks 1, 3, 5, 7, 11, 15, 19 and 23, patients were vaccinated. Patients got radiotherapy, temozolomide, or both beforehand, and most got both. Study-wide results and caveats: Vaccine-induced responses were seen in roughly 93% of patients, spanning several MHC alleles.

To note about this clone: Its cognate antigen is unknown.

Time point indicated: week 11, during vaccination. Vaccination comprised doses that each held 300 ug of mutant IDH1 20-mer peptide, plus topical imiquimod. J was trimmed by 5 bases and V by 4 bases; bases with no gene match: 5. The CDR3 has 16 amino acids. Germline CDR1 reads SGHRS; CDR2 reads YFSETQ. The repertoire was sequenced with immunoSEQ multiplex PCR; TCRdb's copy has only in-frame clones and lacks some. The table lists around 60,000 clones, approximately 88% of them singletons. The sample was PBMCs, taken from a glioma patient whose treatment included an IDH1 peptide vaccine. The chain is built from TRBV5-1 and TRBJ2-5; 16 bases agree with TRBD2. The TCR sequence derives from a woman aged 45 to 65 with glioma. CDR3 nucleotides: TGCGCCAGCAGCCCGGGACTAGCGGGGGGGTCGGAGACCCAGTACTTC. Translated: CASSPGLAGGSETQYF. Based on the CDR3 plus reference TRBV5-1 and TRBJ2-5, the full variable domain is KAGVTQTPRYLIKTRGQQVTLSCSPISGHRSVSWYQQTPGQGLQFLFEYFSETQRNKGNFPGRFSGRQFSNSRSEMNVSTLELGDSALYLCASSPGLAGGSETQYFGPGTRLLVL.